The TCR beta chain described here comes from a study of PD-1 blockade in mismatch repair-deficient tumors. The wider study: Enrolled about 2013-2016, patients had progressing, pretreated mismatch repair-deficient cancers of around 12 types.

TCRdb's copy holds only in-frame clones and misses some; the assay was immunoSEQ multiplex PCR. The profile shows around 110,000 clones, more than 60% of them singletons. Comments on this clone: What it binds is not known.

TCR sequencing covered a few patients who responded to pembrolizumab. Study-wide results and limits: Tumor-resident clones, often absent from pretreatment blood, expanded after pembrolizumab and then contracted.

Germline CDR1 and CDR2: MGHRA and YSYEKL. With 1 base clipped from V and 0 bases from J, the junction kept 4 bases outside the gene matches. This CDR3 comprises 16 residues. This sample comprised peripheral blood, obtained 60 weeks after starting pembrolizumab. This chain links TRBV4-1 with TRBJ2-3, with 7 bases identical to TRBD2. This TCR came from an adult with mismatch repair-deficient cancer. The CDR3: CASSQVRAGSTDTQYF. In DNA, the CDR3 is TGCGCCAGCAGCCAAGTAAGAGCGGGGAGCACAGATACGCAGTATTTT.